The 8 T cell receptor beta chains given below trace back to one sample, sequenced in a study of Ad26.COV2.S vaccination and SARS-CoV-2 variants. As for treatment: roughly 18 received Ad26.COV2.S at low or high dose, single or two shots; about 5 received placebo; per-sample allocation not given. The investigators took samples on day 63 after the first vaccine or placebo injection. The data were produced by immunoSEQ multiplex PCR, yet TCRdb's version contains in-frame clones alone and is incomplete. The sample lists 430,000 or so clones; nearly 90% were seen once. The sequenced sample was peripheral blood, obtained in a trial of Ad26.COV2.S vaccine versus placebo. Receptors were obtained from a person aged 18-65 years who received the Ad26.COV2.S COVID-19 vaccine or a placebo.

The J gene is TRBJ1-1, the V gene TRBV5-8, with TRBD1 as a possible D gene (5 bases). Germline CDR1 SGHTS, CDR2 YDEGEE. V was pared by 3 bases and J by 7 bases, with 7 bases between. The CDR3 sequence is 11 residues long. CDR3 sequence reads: CASSSTVEAFF. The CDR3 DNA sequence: TGTGCCAGCAGCTCGACAGTTGAAGCTTTCTTT.

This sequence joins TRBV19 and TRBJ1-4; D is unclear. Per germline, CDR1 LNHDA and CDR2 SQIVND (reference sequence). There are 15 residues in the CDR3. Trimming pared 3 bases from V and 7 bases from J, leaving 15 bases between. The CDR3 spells CASSIVGAKGEKLFF. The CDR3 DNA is TGTGCCAGTAGTATCGTGGGAGCCAAGGGTGAAAAACTGTTTTTT.

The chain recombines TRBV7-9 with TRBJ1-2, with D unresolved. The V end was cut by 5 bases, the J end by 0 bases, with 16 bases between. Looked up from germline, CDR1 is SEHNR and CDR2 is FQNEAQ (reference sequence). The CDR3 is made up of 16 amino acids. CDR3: CASSPTSGSANYGYTF. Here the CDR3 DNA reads TGTGCCAGCAGCCCGACGTCTGGCAGCGCTAACTATGGCTACACCTTC.

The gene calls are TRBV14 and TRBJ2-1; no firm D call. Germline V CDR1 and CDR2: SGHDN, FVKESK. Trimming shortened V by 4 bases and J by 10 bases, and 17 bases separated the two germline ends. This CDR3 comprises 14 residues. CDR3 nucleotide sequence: TGTGCCAGCAGCCTCTTGGAAGTTTTTGAAGAGCAGTTCTTC. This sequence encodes CASSLLEVFEEQFF.

As DNA, the CDR3 is TGTGCCAGCAGCTTTGATGGCTACACCTTC. This translates into CASSFDGYTF. The rearrangement joins TRBV7-9 to TRBJ1-2; D gene unclear. Germline values: CDR1 SEHNR, CDR2 FQNEAQ (reference sequence). The CDR3 has 10 amino acids. The V end lost 3 bases, the J end lost 6 bases, and 2 bases lay between the germline ends.

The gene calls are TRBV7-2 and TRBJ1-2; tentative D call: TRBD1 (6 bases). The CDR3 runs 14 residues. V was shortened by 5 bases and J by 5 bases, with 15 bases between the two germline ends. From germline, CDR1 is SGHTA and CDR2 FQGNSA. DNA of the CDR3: TGTGCCAGCAGCCGTAGAACCCAGGGGTATGGCTACACCTTC. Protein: CASSRRTQGYGYTF.

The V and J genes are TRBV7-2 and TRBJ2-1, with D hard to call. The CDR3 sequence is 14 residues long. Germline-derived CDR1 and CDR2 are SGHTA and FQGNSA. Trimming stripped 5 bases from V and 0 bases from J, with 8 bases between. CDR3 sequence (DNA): TGTGCCAGCAGCCTCTCCAGCTCCTACAATGAGCAGTTCTTC. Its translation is CASSLSSSYNEQFF.

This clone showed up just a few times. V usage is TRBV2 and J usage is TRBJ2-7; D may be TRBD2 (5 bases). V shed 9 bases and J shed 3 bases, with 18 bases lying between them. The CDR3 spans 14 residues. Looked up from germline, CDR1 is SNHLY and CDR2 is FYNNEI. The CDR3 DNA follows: TGTGCCAGTTCCCTTTCAGCGGCCCTCTACGAGCAGTACGTC. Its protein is CASSLSAALYEQYV.